Listed below are T cell receptor beta chains from one sample, sequenced in a study of T cell responses to AZD1222 COVID-19 vaccine. The protocol was immunoSEQ multiplex PCR, while the TCRdb copy is restricted to in-frame clones and leaves out a portion. The sample has about 56,000 clones, about 86% seen once. The specimen comprised peripheral blood, sampled 28 days after the second AZD1222 dose. These receptors were taken from an adult who received the AZD1222 COVID-19 vaccine. Each CDR3 is given with its conserved first and last residue. Fields, in order: J gene, V gene, clone size, CDR3 protein. Clone size, where shown, is once, few, many, or a class for clones that have expanded.

J: TRBJ1-5; V: TRBV4-3; size: NA; CDR3: CASSPSGDKDQPQHF
J: TRBJ1-5; V: TRBV9; size: NA; CDR3: CASSFPAHTFAGQPQHF
J: TRBJ2-2; V: TRBV27; size: NA; CDR3: CATSLGGGRVSGELFF
J: TRBJ1-5; V: TRBV19; size: NA; CDR3: CASSIQGSQPQHF
J: TRBJ1-1; V: TRBV7-3; size: NA; CDR3: CASSSGSRTEAFF
J: TRBJ1-1; V: TRBV18; size: NA; CDR3: CASSPPGVLDTEAFF
J: TRBJ2-5; V: TRBV3-1/TRBV3-2; size: NA; CDR3: CASSQDGLASPSYQETQYF
J: TRBJ2-3; V: TRBV2; size: NA; CDR3: CASSESTDTQYF
J: TRBJ2-3; V: TRBV7-2; size: NA; CDR3: CASSLDGTDTQYF
J: TRBJ2-3; V: TRBV19; size: once; CDR3: CKGGTQYF
J: TRBJ1-1; V: TRBV21-1; size: NA; CDR3: CASSKEGRPNTEAFF
J: TRBJ2-5; V: TRBV6-6; size: NA; CDR3: CASSKQETQYF
J: TRBJ1-5; V: TRBV28; size: NA; CDR3: CASSFQNQPQHF
J: TRBJ1-6; V: TRBV19; size: few; CDR3: CASRIQGRMRNSPLHF
J: TRBJ1-5; V: TRBV4-2; size: NA; CDR3: CASSDGIRRGRKQPQHF
J: TRBJ1-5; V: TRBV20-1; size: NA; CDR3: CSASPSNQPQHF
J: TRBJ1-5; V: TRBV27; size: NA; CDR3: CASSFGRGQPQHF
J: TRBJ2-7; V: TRBV4-3; size: NA; CDR3: CASSRDRGNYEQYF
J: TRBJ2-3; V: TRBV6-6; size: once; CDR3: CASSYREAGDTQYF
J: TRBJ1-4; V: TRBV2; size: NA; CDR3: CARIRGPNEKLFF
J: TRBJ2-1; V: TRBV28; size: NA; CDR3: CASSPGDRGALQFF
J: TRBJ1-4; V: TRBV9; size: once; CDR3: CASSVDNHNEKLFF
J: TRBJ2-2; V: TRBV30; size: NA; CDR3: CAWSDWTSGLGDTGELFF
J: TRBJ1-6; V: TRBV5-1; size: NA; CDR3: CASSLAALGRGSPLHF
J: TRBJ1-1; V: TRBV2; size: NA; CDR3: CASNPAPNTEAFF
J: TRBJ1-2; V: TRBV28; size: NA; CDR3: CASSLNEGAEDGYTF
J: TRBJ2-2; V: TRBV28; size: once; CDR3: CASSLSATGELFF
J: TRBJ1-1; V: TRBV2; size: NA; CDR3: CASNRRAVGTEAFF
J: TRBJ1-6; V: TRBV28; size: once; CDR3: CASSLVNSPLHF
J: TRBJ2-7; V: TRBV18; size: NA; CDR3: CASLRSGDPYEQYF
J: TRBJ2-1; V: TRBV25-1; size: NA; CDR3: CASSERQGSPYDEQFF
J: TRBJ1-1; V: TRBV19; size: NA; CDR3: CASSRSRGTVSTEAFF
J: TRBJ1-1; V: TRBV6-6; size: NA; CDR3: CASSYSIGTGGTEAFF
J: TRBJ1-5; V: TRBV6-5; size: once; CDR3: CASAIFRGNQPQHF
J: TRBJ2-3; V: TRBV5-1; size: NA; CDR3: CASGQAGGSDTQYF
J: TRBJ1-2; V: TRBV28; size: few; CDR3: CASTLILTAPLIGYTF
J: TRBJ1-2; V: TRBV16; size: NA; CDR3: CASSHGRDYGYTF
J: TRBJ2-3; V: TRBV29-1; size: few; CDR3: CSVAKGSGSISDTQYF
J: TRBJ2-3; V: TRBV11-3; size: NA; CDR3: CASSLGTRNTDTQYF
J: TRBJ1-1; V: TRBV19; size: NA; CDR3: CASSISGFGEAFF
J: TRBJ1-1; V: TRBV2; size: NA; CDR3: CASSARQEGTEAFF